The 27 T cell receptor beta chains listed next were all sequenced from one sample in a study of CXCR3-negative and CXCR3-positive naive CD8 T cells. Points from the study as a whole: When CXCR3-positive naive cells were set against CXCR3-negative naive cells, the former had more hydrophobic TRB CDR3s.

cDNA libraries for TRB were generated by 5' RACE incorporating UMI labels. TCRdb processed the 5' RACE reads again and assigns one entry to each CDR3 protein, with no DNA. The table for this sample gives approximately 120,000 distinct CDR3 sequences. Their antigens remain unidentified. Sequencing input: naive CXCR3+ CD8+ T cells from blood. Subset defined: CD45RO-CCR7+CD27+CD95- naive CD8+ T cells expressing CXCR3 (TNR3+). All receptors come from a human donor in good health. Some clones in this sample may be carry-over from other donors' samples.

The V gene is TRBV11-3, the J gene TRBJ1-1; TCRdb outputs TRBD1, but without DNA this stays unchecked. Germline-derived CDR1 and CDR2 are SGHNT and YENEEA. The length of the CDR3 is 16 residues. CDR3 amino acids: CASSLARDSLNTEAFF.

The rearrangement joins TRBV15 to TRBJ2-2; the TCRdb D gene call, TRBD2, has no DNA to confirm it. Germline V gives CDR1 LNHNV, CDR2 YYDKDF (reference sequence). The CDR3 has 15 amino acids. The CDR3 reads CATSDGPLRTGELFF.

CDR3 sequence: CASAVEVSYNEQFF. The gene calls are TRBV12-3 or TRBV12-4 and TRBJ2-1; TCRdb indicates TRBD2, and absent DNA this call remains unverified. CDR3 length: 14 amino acids.

This chain links TRBV2 with TRBJ2-1; TCRdb's D call, TRBD2, is unchecked because there is no DNA. The CDR3 length is 13 residues. Germline CDR1 is SNHLY and CDR2 is FYNNEI. The CDR3 spells CARGGAASNEQFF.

The gene calls are TRBV5-4 and TRBJ2-3; TCRdb selects TRBD2, and the lack of DNA leaves this call unchecked. CDR1 and CDR2 (germline): SGHNT, YYREEE (reference sequence). The CDR3 spans 16 residues. The CDR3 loop reads CASSLEPGQATDTQYF.

This chain uses TRBV27 with TRBJ2-6; lacking DNA, the TRBD2 call made by TCRdb goes unchecked. CDR3 length: 13 amino acids. Germline V gene sequence: CDR1 MNHEY, CDR2 SMNVEV (reference sequence). This CDR3 reads CASKRVAFSVLTF.

The chain couples TRBV4-1 to TRBJ2-3; without DNA, the TCRdb call of TRBD1 cannot be checked. The CDR3 length is 18 residues. Germline V gives CDR1 MGHRA, CDR2 YSYEKL. CDR3 region: CASSQPLRDIPSTDTQYF.

The rearrangement joins TRBV5-1 to TRBJ2-7; as DNA is missing, the TRBD1 call by TCRdb cannot be tested. Germline loops: CDR1 SGHRS, CDR2 YFSETQ. This CDR3 spans 14 amino acids. The CDR3 is CASGGTGGTDEQYF.

The chain uses TRBV7-6 and TRBJ2-7; there is no DNA to check the TCRdb D call of TRBD2. Per germline, CDR1 SGHVS and CDR2 FNYEAQ. This CDR3 has 11 amino acids. The CDR3 sequence is CASSSGLAKYF.

The V gene is TRBV7-3, the J gene TRBJ2-3; TCRdb outputs TRBD2, but without DNA this stays unchecked. The V gene's germline CDR1 is SGHTA and CDR2 FQGTGA. The CDR3 loop spans 16 amino acids. CDR3 residues: CASSLNGGGMTDTQYF.

The chain uses TRBV13 and TRBJ2-1. Germline V gives CDR1 PRHDT, CDR2 FYEKMQ (reference sequence). CDR3 length: 11 residues. The CDR3 here is CASSLVSEQFF.

The chain recombines TRBV29-1 with TRBJ2-7; TCRdb reports TRBD1, a call that lacks DNA to check it against. The CDR3 spans 14 residues. Germline-derived CDR1 and CDR2 are SQVTM and ANQGSEA. CDR3 residues: CSASHPGTGDEQYF.

The V call is TRBV7-9, the J call TRBJ2-5; lacking DNA, the TRBD1 call made by TCRdb goes unchecked. This CDR3 is built from 13 residues. Germline-derived CDR1 and CDR2 are SEHNR and FQNEAQ (reference sequence). CDR3 sequence: CASSKTPGETQYF.

This chain connects TRBV4-1 to TRBJ1-2; TCRdb designates TRBD1, a call that cannot be tested without DNA. The CDR3 totals 15 residues. Germline assignment: CDR1 MGHRA and CDR2 YSYEKL. The CDR3 loop reads CASSHVDRADYGYTF.

The chain joins TRBV29-1 to TRBJ2-2. The germline V gene encodes CDR1 SQVTM and CDR2 ANQGSEA. This CDR3 is 12 amino acids long. The CDR3 region is CSVVGITGELFF.

The rearrangement joins TRBV19 to TRBJ1-1; absent DNA, TCRdb's TRBD1 call cannot be checked. Looked up from germline, CDR1 is LNHDA and CDR2 is SQIVND (reference sequence). There are 12 residues in the CDR3. CDR3: CASNGGVTEAFF.

The rearrangement links TRBV15 to TRBJ1-1. Germline lookup yields CDR1 LNHNV and CDR2 YYDKDF (reference sequence). The CDR3 consists of 16 residues. CDR3 sequence reads: CATSREGEAMNTEAFF. The full variable domain, rest sourced from reference TRBV15 and TRBJ1-1, is DAMVIQNPRYQVTQFGKPVTLSCSQTLNHNVMYWYQQKSSQAPKLLFHYYDKDFNNEADTPDNFQSRRPNTSFCFLDIRSPGLGDTAMYLCATSREGEAMNTEAFFGQGTRLTVV.

The chain couples TRBV2 to TRBJ2-7; TCRdb names TRBD1, which stays unverified in the absence of DNA. The germline gives CDR1 SNHLY, CDR2 FYNNEI. The CDR3 totals 14 residues. This CDR3 reads CASATGGNPYEQYF.

The chain uses TRBV4-1 and TRBJ2-2; TCRdb calls TRBD1, which cannot be checked without DNA. Germline loops: CDR1 MGHRA, CDR2 YSYEKL. CDR3 size: 15 residues. This CDR3 is CASSQLGQYTGELFF.

The CDR3 here is CASSGGGYAYNEQFF. The chain carries TRBV7-9 and TRBJ2-1; TCRdb gives TRBD1 as the D gene, but with no DNA this cannot be confirmed. The germline V gene encodes CDR1 SEHNR and CDR2 FQNEAQ (reference sequence). The CDR3 covers 15 residues.

The chain joins TRBV2 to TRBJ2-3. The CDR3 is 13 amino acids. Germline V gene sequence: CDR1 SNHLY, CDR2 FYNNEI. CDR3: CASGQFSTDTQYF.

This CDR3 is CASSSILSPGTSGPYEQYF. V is TRBV7-9 and J is TRBJ2-7; TCRdb designates TRBD2, a call that cannot be tested without DNA. CDR3 length: 19 residues. Germline values: CDR1 SEHNR, CDR2 FQNEAQ (reference sequence). Full variable domain (outside the CDR3, taken from reference TRBV7-9 and TRBJ2-7): DTGVSQNPRHKITKRGQNVTFRCDPISEHNRLYWYRQTLGQGPEFLTYFQNEAQLEKSRLLSDRFSAERPKGSFSTLEIQRTEQGDSAMYLCASSSILSPGTSGPYEQYFGPGTRLTVT.

This chain uses TRBV28 with TRBJ1-1; the D call of TRBD1 rests on TCRdb alone, since no DNA is present to check it. Germline CDR1 reads MDHEN; CDR2 reads SYDVKM. The CDR3 spans 15 residues. The CDR3 sequence: CASSTPRQGNTEAFF.

The chain links TRBV5-3 to TRBJ2-7. TRBV5-3 falls under the ORF class, with uncertain function. This CDR3 has 11 residues. Here the CDR3 reads CARSPSYEQYF.

The CDR3 protein is CASSFLDSTYNEQFF. The chain links TRBV5-1 to TRBJ2-1. CDR3 length: 15 amino acids. Germline CDR1 SGHRS, CDR2 YFSETQ.

This chain's CDR3 is CASSQDLGTSVYEQFF. This chain uses TRBV4-3 with TRBJ2-1; checking the TCRdb D call of TRBD2 is not possible without DNA. The CDR3 has 16 residues. Germline CDR1 reads LGHNA; CDR2 reads YSLEER.

V is TRBV5-6 and J is TRBJ1-1. CDR1 is SGHDT, CDR2 YYEEEE, per germline. There are 13 residues in the CDR3. The CDR3 reads CASSYSQDTEAFF.